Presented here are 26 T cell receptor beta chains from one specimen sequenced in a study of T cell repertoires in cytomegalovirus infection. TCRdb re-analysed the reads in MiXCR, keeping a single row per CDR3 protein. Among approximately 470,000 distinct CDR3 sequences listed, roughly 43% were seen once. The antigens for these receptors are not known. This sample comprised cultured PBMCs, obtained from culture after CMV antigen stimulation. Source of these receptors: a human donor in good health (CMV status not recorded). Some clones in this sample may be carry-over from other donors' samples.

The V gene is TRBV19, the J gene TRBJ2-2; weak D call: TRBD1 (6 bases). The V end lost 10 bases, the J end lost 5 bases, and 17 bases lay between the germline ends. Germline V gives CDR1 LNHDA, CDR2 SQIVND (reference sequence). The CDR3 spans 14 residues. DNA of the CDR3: TGTGCCACTACAGACCCAGGGGTTACCGGGGAGCTGTTTTTT. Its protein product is CATTDPGVTGELFF.

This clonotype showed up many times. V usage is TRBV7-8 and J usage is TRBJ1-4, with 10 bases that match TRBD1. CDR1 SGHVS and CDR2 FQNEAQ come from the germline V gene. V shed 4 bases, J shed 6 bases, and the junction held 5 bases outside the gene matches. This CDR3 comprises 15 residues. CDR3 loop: CASSYPGTGDEKLFF. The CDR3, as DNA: TGTGCCAGCAGCTACCCCGGGACAGGGGATGAAAAACTGTTTTTT.

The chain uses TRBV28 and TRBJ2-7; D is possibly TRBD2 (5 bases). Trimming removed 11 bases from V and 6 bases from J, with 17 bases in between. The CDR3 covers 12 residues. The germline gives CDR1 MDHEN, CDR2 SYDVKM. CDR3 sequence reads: CAYSSLDSEQYF. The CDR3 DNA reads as TGTGCCTACTCTAGCCTAGACTCCGAGCAGTACTTC.

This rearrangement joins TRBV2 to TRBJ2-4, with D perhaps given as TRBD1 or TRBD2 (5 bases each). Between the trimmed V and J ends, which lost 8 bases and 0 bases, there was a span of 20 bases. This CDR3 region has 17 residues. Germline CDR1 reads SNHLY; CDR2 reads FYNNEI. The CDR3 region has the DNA TGTGCCAGCCCGGGACCTACAACCCCTCTAGCCAAAAACATTCAGTACTTC. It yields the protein CASPGPTTPLAKNIQYF.

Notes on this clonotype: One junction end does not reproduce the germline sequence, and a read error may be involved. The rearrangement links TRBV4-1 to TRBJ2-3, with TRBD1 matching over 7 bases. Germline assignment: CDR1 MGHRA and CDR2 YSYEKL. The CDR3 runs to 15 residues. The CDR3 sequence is CASSQDQQGLDTQYF. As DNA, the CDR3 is TGTGCCAGCAGCCAAGACCAACAGGGGTTAGATACGCAGTATTTT.

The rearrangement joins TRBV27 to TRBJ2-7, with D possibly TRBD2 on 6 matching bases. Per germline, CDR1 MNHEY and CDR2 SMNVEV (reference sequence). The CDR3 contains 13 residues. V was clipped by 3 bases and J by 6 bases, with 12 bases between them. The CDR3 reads CASSFPAGGEQYF. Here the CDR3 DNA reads TGTGCCAGCAGTTTCCCCGCCGGGGGCGAGCAGTACTTC.

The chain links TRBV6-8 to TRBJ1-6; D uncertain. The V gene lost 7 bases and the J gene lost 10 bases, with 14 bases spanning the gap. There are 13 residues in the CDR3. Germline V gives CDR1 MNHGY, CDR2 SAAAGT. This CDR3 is CASKVGAGSPLHF. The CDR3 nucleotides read TGTGCCAGCAAGGTCGGCGCGGGATCACCCCTCCACTTT.

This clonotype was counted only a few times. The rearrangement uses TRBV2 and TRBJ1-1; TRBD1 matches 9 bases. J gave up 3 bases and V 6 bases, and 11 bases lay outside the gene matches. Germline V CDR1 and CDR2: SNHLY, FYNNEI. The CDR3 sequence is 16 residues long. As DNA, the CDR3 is TGTGCCAGCAGGCAAGGACTGACAGGGGGGGACACTGAAGCTTTCTTT. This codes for CASRQGLTGGDTEAFF.

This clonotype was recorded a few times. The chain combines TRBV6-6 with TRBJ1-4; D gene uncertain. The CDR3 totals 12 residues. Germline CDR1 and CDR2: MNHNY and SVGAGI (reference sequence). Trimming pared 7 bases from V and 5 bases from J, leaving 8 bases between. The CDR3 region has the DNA TGTGCCAGCAAAGGGTTCAATGAAAAACTGTTTTTT. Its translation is CASKGFNEKLFF.

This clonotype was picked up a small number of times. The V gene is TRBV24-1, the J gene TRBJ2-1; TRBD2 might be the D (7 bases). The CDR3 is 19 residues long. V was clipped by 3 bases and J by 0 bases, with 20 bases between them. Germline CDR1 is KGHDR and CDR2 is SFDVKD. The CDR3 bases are TGTGCCACCAGTGATCATGGAGGGGGGCGGGGGAGCTCCTACAATGAGCAGTTCTTC. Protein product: CATSDHGGGRGSSYNEQFF.

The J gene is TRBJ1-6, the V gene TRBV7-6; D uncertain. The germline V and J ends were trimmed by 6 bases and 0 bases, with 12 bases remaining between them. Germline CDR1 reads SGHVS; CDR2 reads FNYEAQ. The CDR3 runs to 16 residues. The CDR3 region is CASSSTESSYNSPLHF. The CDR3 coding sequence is TGTGCCAGCAGTTCGACGGAGAGCTCCTATAATTCACCCCTCCACTTT.

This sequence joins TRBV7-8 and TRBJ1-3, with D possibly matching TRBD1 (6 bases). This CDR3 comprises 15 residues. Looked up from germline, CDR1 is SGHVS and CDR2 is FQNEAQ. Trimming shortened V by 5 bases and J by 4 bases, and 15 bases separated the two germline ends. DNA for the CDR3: TGTGCCAGCAGCCTGGGGGGGGGCAAAGGAAACACCATATATTTT. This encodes CASSLGGGKGNTIYF.

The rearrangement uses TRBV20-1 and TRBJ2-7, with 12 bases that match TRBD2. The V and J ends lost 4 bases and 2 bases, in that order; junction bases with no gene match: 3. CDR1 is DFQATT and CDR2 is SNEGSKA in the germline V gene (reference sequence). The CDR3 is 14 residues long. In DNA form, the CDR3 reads TGCAGTGCTAAGACTAGCGGGAGTACCTACGAGCAGTACTTC. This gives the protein CSAKTSGSTYEQYF.

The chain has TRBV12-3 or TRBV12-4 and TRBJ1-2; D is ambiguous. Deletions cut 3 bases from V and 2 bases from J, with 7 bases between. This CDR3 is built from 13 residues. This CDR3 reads CASSFQQNYGYTF. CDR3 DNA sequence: TGTGCCAGCAGTTTCCAACAGAACTATGGCTACACCTTC.

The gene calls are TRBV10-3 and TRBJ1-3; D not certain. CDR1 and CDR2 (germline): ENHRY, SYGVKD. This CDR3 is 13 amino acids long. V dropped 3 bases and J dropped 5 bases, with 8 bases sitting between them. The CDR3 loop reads CAISEAVRNTIYF. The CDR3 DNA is TGTGCCATCAGTGAAGCAGTTAGAAACACCATATATTTT.

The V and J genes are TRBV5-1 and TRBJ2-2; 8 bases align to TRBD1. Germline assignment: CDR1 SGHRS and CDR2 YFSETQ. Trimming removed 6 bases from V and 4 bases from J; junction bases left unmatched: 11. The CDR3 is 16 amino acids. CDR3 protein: CASTKGQGTRTGELFF. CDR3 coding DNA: TGCGCCAGCACGAAAGGACAGGGTACGCGCACCGGGGAGCTGTTTTTT.

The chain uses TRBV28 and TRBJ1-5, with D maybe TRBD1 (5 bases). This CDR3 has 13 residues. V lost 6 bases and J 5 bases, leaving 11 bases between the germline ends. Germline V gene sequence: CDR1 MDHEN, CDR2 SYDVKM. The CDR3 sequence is CASRPTGYQPQHF. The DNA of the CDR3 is TGTGCCAGCAGACCTACAGGATATCAGCCCCAGCATTTT.

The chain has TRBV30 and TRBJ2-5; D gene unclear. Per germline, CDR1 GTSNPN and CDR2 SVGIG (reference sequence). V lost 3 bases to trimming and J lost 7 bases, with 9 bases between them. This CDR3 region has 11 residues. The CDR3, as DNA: TGTGCCTGGAGCGCGATCGGGACCCAGTACTTC. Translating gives CAWSAIGTQYF.

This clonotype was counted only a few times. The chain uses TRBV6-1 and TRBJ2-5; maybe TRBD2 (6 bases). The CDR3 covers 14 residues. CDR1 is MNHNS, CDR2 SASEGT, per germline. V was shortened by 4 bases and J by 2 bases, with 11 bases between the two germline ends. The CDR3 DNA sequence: TGTGCCAGCAGTGGATGGGACTTACAAGAGACCCAGTACTTC. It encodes CASSGWDLQETQYF.

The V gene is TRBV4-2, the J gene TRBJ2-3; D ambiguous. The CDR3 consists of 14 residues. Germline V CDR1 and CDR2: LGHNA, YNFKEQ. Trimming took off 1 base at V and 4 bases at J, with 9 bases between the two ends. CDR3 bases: TGTGCCAGCAGCCAAGCTGGGTTTGCAGATACGCAGTATTTT. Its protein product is CASSQAGFADTQYF.

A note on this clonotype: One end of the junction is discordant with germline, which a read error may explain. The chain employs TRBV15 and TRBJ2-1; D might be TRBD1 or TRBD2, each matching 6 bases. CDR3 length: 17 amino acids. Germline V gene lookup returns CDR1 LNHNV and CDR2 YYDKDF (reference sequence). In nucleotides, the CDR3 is TGTGCCACCAGCAGAGATCTGAGACTCGGGGGCTACGATGAGCAGTTCTTC. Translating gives CATSRDLRLGGYDEQFF.

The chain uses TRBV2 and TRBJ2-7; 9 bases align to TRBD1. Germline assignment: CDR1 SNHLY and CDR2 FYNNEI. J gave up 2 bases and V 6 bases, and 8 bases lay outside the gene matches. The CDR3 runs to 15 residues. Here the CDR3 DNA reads TGTGCCAGCAGGGCCTCCGGGACAGGGCCCTACGAGCAGTACTTC. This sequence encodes CASRASGTGPYEQYF.

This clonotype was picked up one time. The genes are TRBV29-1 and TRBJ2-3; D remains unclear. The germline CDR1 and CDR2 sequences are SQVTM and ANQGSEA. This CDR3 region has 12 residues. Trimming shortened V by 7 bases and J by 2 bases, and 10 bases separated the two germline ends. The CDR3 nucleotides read TGCAGCGGGACGGAAAACACAGATACGCAGTATTTT. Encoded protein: CSGTENTDTQYF.

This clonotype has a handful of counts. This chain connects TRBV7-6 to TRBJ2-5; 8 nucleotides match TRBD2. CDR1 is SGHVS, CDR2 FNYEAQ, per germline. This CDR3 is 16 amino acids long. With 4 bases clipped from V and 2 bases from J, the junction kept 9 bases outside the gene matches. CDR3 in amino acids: CASSSPKRGYQETQYF. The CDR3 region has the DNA TGTGCCAGCAGCTCCCCAAAGCGGGGGTATCAAGAGACCCAGTACTTC. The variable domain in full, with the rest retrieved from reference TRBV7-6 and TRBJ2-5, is GAGVSQSPRYKVTKRGQDVALRCDPISGHVSLYWYRQALGQGPEFLTYFNYEAQQDKSGLPNDRFSAERPEGSISTLTIQRTEQRDSAMYRCASSSPKRGYQETQYFGPGTRLLVL.

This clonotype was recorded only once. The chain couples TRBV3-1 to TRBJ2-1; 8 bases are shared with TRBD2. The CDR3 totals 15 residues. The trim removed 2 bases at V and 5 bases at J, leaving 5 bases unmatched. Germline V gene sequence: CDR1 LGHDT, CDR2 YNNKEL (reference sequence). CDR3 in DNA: TGTGCCAGCAGCCAAAACCGCGGGGGGAACAATGAGCAGTTCTTC. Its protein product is CASSQNRGGNNEQFF.

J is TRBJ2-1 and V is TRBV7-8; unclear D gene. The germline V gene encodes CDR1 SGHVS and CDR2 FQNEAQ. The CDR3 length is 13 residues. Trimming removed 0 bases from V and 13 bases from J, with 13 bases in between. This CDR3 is CASSLAASRRQFF. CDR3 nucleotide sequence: TGTGCCAGCAGCTTAGCGGCGAGTCGGCGACAGTTCTTC.